Listed here are 25 T cell receptor beta chains from one sample, sequenced in a study of cytomegalovirus exposure and HLA in healthy donors. The study ran its PCR with 60 Vbeta and 13 Jbeta primers. Only in-frame clones appear in the TCRdb table, and some are missing; sequencing was by immunoSEQ multiplex PCR. This sample yields about 120,000 clones, of which roughly 75% are seen a single time; roughly a tenth belongs to the top ten. The specimen sequenced was PBMCs. Source of these receptors: a man between 25 and 39 years old in good health and CMV-seropositive.

The chain employs TRBV11-2 and TRBJ2-7; 10 bases map to TRBD1. Germline assignment: CDR1 SGHAT and CDR2 FQNNGV. With 3 bases clipped from V and 2 bases from J, the junction kept 7 bases outside the gene matches. The CDR3 contains 16 residues. DNA for the CDR3: TGTGCCAGCAGCTTCCATCATGGGACAGGGGCCTACGAGCAGTACTTC. Its protein is CASSFHHGTGAYEQYF.

A single count supports this clone. The CDR3 loop reads CASSPGGSGFNEQFF. The CDR3 DNA reads TGTGCCAGCAGTCCCGGTGGTAGCGGATTCAATGAGCAGTTCTTC. The chain links TRBV11-2 to TRBJ2-1, with a weak D call TRBD2 (6 bases). Trimming stripped 6 bases from V and 6 bases from J, with 18 bases between. Germline-derived CDR1 and CDR2 are SGHAT and FQNNGV. The CDR3 contains 15 residues.

This clone has only a few counts. The chain recombines TRBV10-3 with TRBJ2-5; D is perhaps TRBD2 (5 bases). The CDR3 has 13 residues. Germline-derived CDR1 and CDR2 are ENHRY and SYGVKD. The V end was cut by 4 bases, the J end by 3 bases, with 9 bases between. CDR3 nucleotides: TGTGCCATCAGTGTTCTAGCCGAAGAGACCCAGTACTTC. It translates to CAISVLAEETQYF.

V gene TRBV29-1 combines with J gene TRBJ1-2; no clear D. Trimming pared 5 bases from V and 3 bases from J, leaving 13 bases between. The V gene's germline CDR1 is SQVTM and CDR2 ANQGSEA. The CDR3 is 13 residues long. The CDR3 reads CSVPSDSHYGYTF. In DNA, the CDR3 is TGCAGCGTTCCGTCAGATTCCCACTATGGCTACACCTTC.

The J gene is TRBJ2-1, the V gene TRBV7-9; D perhaps matches TRBD1 (5 bases). With 5 bases removed from V and 1 base from J, the gap between germline ends came to 12 bases. This CDR3 comprises 15 residues. Germline V gives CDR1 SEHNR, CDR2 FQNEAQ (reference sequence). The CDR3 nucleotides are TGTGCCAGCAGCCCCAGGGTTGGGTCCTACAATGAGCAGTTCTTC. Amino acids: CASSPRVGSYNEQFF.

The CDR3: CATSRDRGSYGYTF. For the CDR3, the DNA is TGTGCCACCAGCAGAGATAGAGGGTCCTATGGCTACACCTTC. The chain uses TRBV15 and TRBJ1-2, with D unclear. This CDR3 is 14 amino acids long. V was clipped by 0 bases and J by 4 bases, with 9 bases between them. The germline V gene has CDR1 LNHNV and CDR2 YYDKDF (reference sequence).

The chain carries TRBV19 and TRBJ2-3, with TRBD1 identical over 8 bases. The V segment lost 9 bases and the J segment 3 bases; nucleotides outside the gene matches: 8. The CDR3 is made up of 14 amino acids. In germline, CDR1 is LNHDA, CDR2 SQIVND (reference sequence). DNA for the CDR3: TGTGCCAGCCAGAGCACAGGGGGGACAGATACGCAGTATTTT. Protein sequence: CASQSTGGTDTQYF.

This clone occurred a few times. The V call is TRBV2, the J call TRBJ2-1; 8 positions agree with TRBD2. The CDR3 totals 15 residues. CDR1 SNHLY and CDR2 FYNNEI come from the germline V gene. V lost 5 bases, J lost 9 bases, and 12 bases stayed unmatched. Written as DNA, the CDR3 is TGTGCCAGCAGTTACGCTAGCGGGCGTATAGGTGAGCAGTTCTTC. The encoded protein is CASSYASGRIGEQFF.

The V and J genes are TRBV6-6 and TRBJ2-5; weak D call: TRBD1 (6 bases). Trimming left V 5 bases short and J 2 bases short, with 12 bases between. Looked up from germline, CDR1 is MNHNY and CDR2 is SVGAGI (reference sequence). This CDR3 region has 14 residues. The CDR3 DNA is TGTGCCAGCAGTGCATGGGGGCAGCAAGAGACCCAGTACTTC. Encoded protein: CASSAWGQQETQYF.

The chain recombines TRBV6-6 with TRBJ2-7, with 10 bases lining up with TRBD2. Germline-derived CDR1 and CDR2 are MNHNY and SVGAGI (reference sequence). The junction had 10 bases not matched to a gene; V was cut back by 5 bases and J by 3 bases. The CDR3 extends over 16 amino acids. The DNA for the CDR3 is TGTGCCAGCAGTCAGTCTAGCGGGAGTCGTAGCTACGAGCAGTACTTC. Its translation: CASSQSSGSRSYEQYF.

The chain couples TRBV25-1 to TRBJ1-1; TRBD1 agrees at 9 bases. The CDR3 is made up of 14 amino acids. The germline CDR1 and CDR2 sequences are MGHDK and SYGVNS. V shed 1 base and J 3 bases; nucleotides not matched to a gene: 0. CDR3 bases: TGTGCCAGCAGTGAATGGGACAGGGACACTGAAGCTTTCTTT. It codes for CASSEWDRDTEAFF.

The J gene is TRBJ2-3, the V gene TRBV11-3, with D maybe TRBD2 (6 bases). This CDR3 is built from 15 residues. Germline-derived CDR1 and CDR2 are SGHNT and YENEEA. V shed 2 bases and J shed 0 bases, with 9 bases lying between them. CDR3 coding DNA: TGTGCCAGCAGCTTATCCGGGACTAGCACAGATACGCAGTATTTT. This codes for CASSLSGTSTDTQYF.

CDR3 amino acids: CASSPGLRRDTQYF. The CDR3 bases are TGCGCCAGCAGCCCGGGACTTAGAAGAGATACGCAGTATTTT. The chain joins TRBV5-1 to TRBJ2-3; a possible D gene is TRBD2 (6 bases). The V gene lost 4 bases and the J gene lost 5 bases, with 14 bases spanning the gap. The length of the CDR3 is 14 residues. In germline, CDR1 is SGHRS, CDR2 YFSETQ.

This rearrangement joins TRBV18 to TRBJ2-5; 9 bases align to TRBD2. This CDR3 contains 17 residues. From germline, CDR1 is KGHSH and CDR2 LQKENI. V shed 1 base, J shed 5 bases, and the junction held 11 bases outside the gene matches. The CDR3 DNA sequence: TGTGCCAGCTCACCACGAGTCCCTAGCGGGGTTGGTGAGACCCAGTACTTC. Its translation is CASSPRVPSGVGETQYF. The full variable domain, in which reference TRBV18 and TRBJ2-5 provide the parts outside the CDR3, is NAGVMQNPRHLVRRRGQEARLRCSPMKGHSHVYWYRQLPEEGLKFMVYLQKENIIDESGMPKERFSAEFPKEGPSILRIQQVVRGDSAAYFCASSPRVPSGVGETQYFGPGTRLLVL.

The chain links TRBV4-2 to TRBJ1-2; the D is unclear. The germline gives CDR1 LGHNA, CDR2 YNFKEQ. This CDR3 spans 17 amino acids. The V end was cut by 0 bases, the J end by 10 bases, with 24 bases between. CDR3 in amino acids: CASSQDSYTANWSYYTF. The CDR3 nucleotides are TGTGCCAGCAGCCAAGACTCCTATACGGCCAATTGGAGCTACTACACCTTC.

The chain joins TRBV27 to TRBJ2-7; 7 positions match TRBD2. Unmatched junction bases numbered 9, after V lost 7 bases and J lost 0 bases. From germline, CDR1 is MNHEY and CDR2 SMNVEV (reference sequence). The CDR3 contains 15 residues. CDR3 nucleotide sequence: TGTGCCAGCACCTCCCAGGGAGGGAGCTCCTACGAGCAGTACTTC. It yields the protein CASTSQGGSSYEQYF.

The J gene is TRBJ2-7, the V gene TRBV5-6; TRBD2 matches at 12 bases. The V and J ends lost 3 bases and 5 bases, in that order; junction bases with no gene match: 6. The CDR3 is 15 residues long. Germline V gene sequence: CDR1 SGHDT, CDR2 YYEEEE. The CDR3 sequence: CASSSTSGSGDEQYF. The CDR3 nucleotides read TGTGCCAGCAGCTCGACTAGCGGGAGTGGAGACGAGCAGTACTTC.

The V and J genes are TRBV6-5 and TRBJ1-1; D might be TRBD1 (5 bases). With 5 bases removed from V and 9 bases from J, the gap between germline ends came to 19 bases. Germline assignment: CDR1 MNHEY and CDR2 SVGAGI. The length of the CDR3 is 14 residues. The CDR3 sequence is CASSQQRTSLKAFF. Written as DNA, the CDR3 is TGTGCCAGCAGTCAGCAACGGACAAGCCTAAAAGCTTTCTTT.

The chain has TRBV30 and TRBJ1-2, with 9 bases fitting TRBD1. The CDR3 is made up of 20 amino acids. Germline CDR1 GTSNPN, CDR2 SVGIG (reference sequence). J was trimmed by 4 bases and V by 0 bases; bases with no gene match: 21. The CDR3 region is CAWSVTPGGTGLFGVYGYTF. In DNA, the CDR3 is TGTGCCTGGAGTGTAACCCCGGGGGGGACAGGGTTGTTTGGGGTCTATGGCTACACCTTC.

The V call is TRBV5-1, the J call TRBJ2-7; 9 bases agree with TRBD1. Per germline, CDR1 SGHRS and CDR2 YFSETQ. CDR3 length: 14 residues. V was pared by 5 bases and J by 3 bases, with 6 bases of the junction left unmatched. CDR3 bases: TGCGCCAGCAGTTGGGACAGGGACCTCTACGAGCAGTACTTC. Translated, it gives CASSWDRDLYEQYF.

The chain uses TRBV7-8 and TRBJ2-7, with 9 bases matching TRBD1. The V gene end was trimmed by 4 bases and the J gene end by 2 bases; junction bases not matched to a gene: 3. This CDR3 has 14 amino acids. Per the germline V gene, CDR1 is SGHVS and CDR2 is FQNEAQ. The CDR3 nucleotides are TGTGCCAGCAGCTCCGGGACAGGGACCTACGAGCAGTACTTC. Its protein is CASSSGTGTYEQYF.

This chain joins TRBV4-3 and TRBJ2-7, with D tentatively TRBD2 (6 bases). Germline assignment: CDR1 LGHNA and CDR2 YSLEER. The CDR3 covers 18 residues. V was cut by 0 bases and J by 5 bases, with 23 bases left in between. CDR3 coding DNA: TGCGCCAGCAGCCAAGACGGGGTAGGAGGGATGAGTAGGGACGAGCAGTACTTC. This encodes CASSQDGVGGMSRDEQYF.

V and J are TRBV29-1 and TRBJ2-5; possible D gene TRBD2, 5 bases. The V end was cut by 4 bases, the J end by 3 bases, with 9 bases between. Germline values: CDR1 SQVTM, CDR2 ANQGSEA. There are 12 residues in the CDR3. Here the CDR3 reads CSVVGSEETQYF. In DNA form, the CDR3 reads TGCAGCGTTGTAGGTAGCGAAGAGACCCAGTACTTC.

The chain recombines TRBV27 with TRBJ1-2; D is unresolved. The CDR3 runs 14 residues. From germline, CDR1 is MNHEY and CDR2 SMNVEV (reference sequence). V lost 6 bases, J lost 5 bases, and 16 bases lay in between. The CDR3 nucleotides are TGTGCCAGCAGCCCCAGCGATCGGTGGTATGGCTACACCTTC. It translates to CASSPSDRWYGYTF.

The chain is built from TRBV6-1 and TRBJ1-5, with 7 bases identical to TRBD1. The CDR3 consists of 16 residues. J was trimmed by 5 bases and V by 2 bases; bases with no gene match: 9. In germline, CDR1 is MNHNS, CDR2 SASEGT. In DNA, the CDR3 is TGTGCCAGCAGTGAAATTAGGGGGCGTTTCCATCAGCCCCAGCATTTT. This sequence encodes CASSEIRGRFHQPQHF.